This T cell receptor (beta chain) was captured by sequencing in a study of OX40 agonist ivuxolimab in advanced cancers. Study at large: With ivuxolimab, an agonistic anti-OX40 (CD134) antibody, patients were treated.

The protocol was immunoSEQ multiplex PCR, while the TCRdb copy is restricted to in-frame clones and leaves out a portion. The sample includes around 58,000 clones, more than 85% of them seen just once. CDR3 length: 17 residues. V dropped 2 bases and J dropped 0 bases, with 14 bases sitting between them. From germline, CDR1 is SGDLS and CDR2 YYNGEE. The source material was CD4+ or CD8+ T cells sorted from blood, sampled in a trial of the OX40 agonist ivuxolimab. The sequence was collected from an adult with an advanced solid tumor such as melanoma, head and neck, liver or kidney cancer. V is TRBV9 and J is TRBJ1-4; tentatively, D is TRBD1 (6 bases). The chain's CDR3 is CASSVSVGAATNEKLFF. The CDR3 coding sequence is TGTGCCAGCAGCGTTTCGGTGGGGGCAGCAACTAATGAAAAACTGTTTTTT.